Described below is a single T cell receptor (beta chain) sequence and its context. The record originates from a study of blood T cell repertoires in COVID-19. For the study at large: Italy, Spain and the United States were the sources of the convalescent and acute COVID-19 samples.

This CDR3 has 15 amino acids. CDR1 and CDR2 (germline): SGHVS, FQNEAQ. The junction had 6 bases not matched to a gene; V was cut back by 5 bases and J by 2 bases. Per the study methods: How many nucleated cells were present was estimated from reference gene primer amplification. Using immunoSEQ multiplex PCR, the repertoire was profiled, and TCRdb retains in-frame clones only, with some absent. The V and J calls and clone size were taken over from that table, and D and trimming were inferred from the DNA. This repertoire shows about 40,000 clones, around three quarters found once; its top ten account for 38%.

The receptor was derived from a man older than 75 with active or convalescent COVID-19. Sequenced input: peripheral blood. J is TRBJ2-7 and V is TRBV7-8, with 10 bases lining up with TRBD2. This CDR3 reads CASSARLAGPYEQYF. The CDR3 DNA reads as TGTGCCAGCAGCGCCAGACTAGCGGGCCCCTACGAGCAGTACTTC.